This TCR beta chain was observed in a study of OX40 agonist ivuxolimab in advanced cancers. Study-wide results and limits: The study did not work out the antigen specificity of the expanded peripheral T cells. Expansion of clones was among the lowest in partial responders at 0.1-3.0 mg/kg. Clonal expansion by week 6 occurred in CD4+ and CD8+ blood T cells (at 0.1 to 3.0 mg/kg). Low normalized T-cell clonal expansion also characterized some of the nonresponders.

Notes on this clone: Its antigen is not known.

This table comes from immunoSEQ multiplex PCR, and its TCRdb copy is limited to in-frame clones, with some not included. Here the sample spans about 97,000 clones, approximately 87% being singletons. The germline V and J ends were trimmed by 4 bases and 1 base, with 13 bases remaining between them. The CDR3 sequence is 15 residues long. Germline values: CDR1 LNHDA, CDR2 SQIVND (reference sequence). The starting material was CD4+ or CD8+ T cells sorted from blood, obtained in a trial of the OX40 agonist ivuxolimab. The V call is TRBV19, the J call TRBJ1-2; perhaps TRBD1 as D (6 bases). The sequence was obtained from an adult with an advanced solid tumor such as melanoma, head and neck, liver or kidney cancer. CDR3 protein: CASSTDRQVNYGYTF. DNA of the CDR3: TGTGCCAGTAGTACAGACCGACAGGTTAACTATGGCTACACCTTC.